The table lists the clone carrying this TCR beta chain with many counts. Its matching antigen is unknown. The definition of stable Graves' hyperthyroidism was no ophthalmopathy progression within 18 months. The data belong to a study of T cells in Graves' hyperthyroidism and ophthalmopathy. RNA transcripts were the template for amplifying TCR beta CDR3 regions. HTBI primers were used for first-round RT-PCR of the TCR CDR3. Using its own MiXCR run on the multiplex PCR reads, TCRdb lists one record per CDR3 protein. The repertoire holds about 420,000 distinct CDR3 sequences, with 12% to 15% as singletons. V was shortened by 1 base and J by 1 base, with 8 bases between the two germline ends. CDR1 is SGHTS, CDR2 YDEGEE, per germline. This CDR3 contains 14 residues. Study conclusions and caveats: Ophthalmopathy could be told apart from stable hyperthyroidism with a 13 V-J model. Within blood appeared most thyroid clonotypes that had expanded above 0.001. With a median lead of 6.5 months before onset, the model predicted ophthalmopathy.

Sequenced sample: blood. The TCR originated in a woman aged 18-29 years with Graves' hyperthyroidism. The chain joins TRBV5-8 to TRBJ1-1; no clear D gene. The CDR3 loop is CASSLTATNTEAFF. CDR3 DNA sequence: TGTGCCAGCAGCTTGACAGCGACGAACACTGAAGCTTTCTTT.